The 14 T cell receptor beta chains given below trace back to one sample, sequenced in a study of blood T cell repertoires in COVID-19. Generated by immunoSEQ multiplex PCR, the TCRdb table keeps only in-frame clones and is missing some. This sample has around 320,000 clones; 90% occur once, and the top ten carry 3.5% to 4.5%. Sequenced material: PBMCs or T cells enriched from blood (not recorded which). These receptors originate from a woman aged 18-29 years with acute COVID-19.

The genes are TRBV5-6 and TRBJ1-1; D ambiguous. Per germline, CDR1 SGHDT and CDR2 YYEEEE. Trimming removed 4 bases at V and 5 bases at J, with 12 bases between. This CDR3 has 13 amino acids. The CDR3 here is CASSPRPGTEAFF. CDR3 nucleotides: TGTGCCAGCAGCCCCCGACCCGGGACTGAAGCTTTCTTT.

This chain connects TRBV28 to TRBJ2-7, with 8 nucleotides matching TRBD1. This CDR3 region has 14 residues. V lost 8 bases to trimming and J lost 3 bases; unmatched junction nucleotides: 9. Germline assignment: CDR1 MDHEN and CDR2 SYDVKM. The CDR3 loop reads CASSRTGNYYEQYF. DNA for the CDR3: TGTGCCAGCTCGAGGACAGGGAATTACTACGAGCAGTACTTC.

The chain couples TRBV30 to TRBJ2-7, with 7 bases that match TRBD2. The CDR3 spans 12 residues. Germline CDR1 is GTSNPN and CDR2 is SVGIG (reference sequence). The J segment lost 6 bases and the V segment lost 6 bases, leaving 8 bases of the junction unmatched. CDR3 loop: CACGMGGIEQYF. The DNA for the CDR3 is TGTGCCTGTGGCATGGGGGGGATCGAGCAGTACTTC. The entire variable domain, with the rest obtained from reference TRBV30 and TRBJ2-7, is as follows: SQTIHQWPATLVQPVGSPLSLECTVEGTSNPNLYWYRQAAGRGLQLLFYSVGIGQISSEVPQNLSASRPQDRQFILSSKKLLLSDSGFYLCACGMGGIEQYFGPGTRLTVT.

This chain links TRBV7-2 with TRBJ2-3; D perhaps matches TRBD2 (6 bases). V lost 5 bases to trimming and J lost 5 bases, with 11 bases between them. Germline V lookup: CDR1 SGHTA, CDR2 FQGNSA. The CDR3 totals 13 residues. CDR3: CASSPPGLDTQYF. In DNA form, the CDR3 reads TGTGCCAGCAGCCCGCCGGGACTAGATACGCAGTATTTT.

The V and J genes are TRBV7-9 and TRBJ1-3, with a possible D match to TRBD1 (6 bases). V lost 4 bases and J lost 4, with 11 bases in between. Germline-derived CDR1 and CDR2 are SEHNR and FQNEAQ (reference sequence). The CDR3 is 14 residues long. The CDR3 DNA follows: TGTGCCAGCAGCTCACAGGGTCCCGGAAACACCATATATTTT. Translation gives CASSSQGPGNTIYF.

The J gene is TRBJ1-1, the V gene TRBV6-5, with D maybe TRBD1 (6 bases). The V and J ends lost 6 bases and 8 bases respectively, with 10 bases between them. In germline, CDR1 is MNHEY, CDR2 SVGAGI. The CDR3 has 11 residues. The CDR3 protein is CASSLQGEAFF. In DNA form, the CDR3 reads TGTGCCAGCAGCTTACAGGGAGAAGCTTTCTTT.

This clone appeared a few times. CDR3 in DNA: TGTGCCAGCAGCGTTGAGCGGGAGTGGGAGCAGTTCTTC. Its protein is CASSVEREWEQFF. The chain has TRBV9 and TRBJ2-1; 8 bases are shared with TRBD2. The germline V gene has CDR1 SGDLS and CDR2 YYNGEE. This CDR3 contains 13 residues. The trim removed 2 bases at V and 10 bases at J, leaving 5 bases unmatched.

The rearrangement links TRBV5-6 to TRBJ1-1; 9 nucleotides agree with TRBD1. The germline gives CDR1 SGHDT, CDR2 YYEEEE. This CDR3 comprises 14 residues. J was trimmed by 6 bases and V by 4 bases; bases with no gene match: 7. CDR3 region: CASSGGQGGAEAFF. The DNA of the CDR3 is TGTGCCAGCAGCGGGGGACAGGGAGGCGCTGAAGCTTTCTTT. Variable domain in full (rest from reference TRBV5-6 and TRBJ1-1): DAGVTQSPTHLIKTRGQQVTLRCSPKSGHDTVSWYQQALGQGPQFIFQYYEEEERQRGNFPDRFSGHQFPNYSSELNVNALLLGDSALYLCASSGGQGGAEAFFGQGTRLTVV.

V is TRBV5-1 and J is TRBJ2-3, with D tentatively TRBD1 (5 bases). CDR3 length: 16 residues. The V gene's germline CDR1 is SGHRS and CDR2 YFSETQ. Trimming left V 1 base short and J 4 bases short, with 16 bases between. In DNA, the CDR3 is TGCGCCAGCAGCTTGACCCGACAGTTAGGAGCAGATACGCAGTATTTT. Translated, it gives CASSLTRQLGADTQYF.

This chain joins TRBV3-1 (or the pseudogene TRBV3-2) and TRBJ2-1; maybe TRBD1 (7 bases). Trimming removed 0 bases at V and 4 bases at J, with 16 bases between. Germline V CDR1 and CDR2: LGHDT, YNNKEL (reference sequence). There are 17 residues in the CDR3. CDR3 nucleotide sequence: TGTGCCAGCAGCCAAGATGGAAGGAGGGGGCCTTACAATGAGCAGTTCTTC. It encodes CASSQDGRRGPYNEQFF.

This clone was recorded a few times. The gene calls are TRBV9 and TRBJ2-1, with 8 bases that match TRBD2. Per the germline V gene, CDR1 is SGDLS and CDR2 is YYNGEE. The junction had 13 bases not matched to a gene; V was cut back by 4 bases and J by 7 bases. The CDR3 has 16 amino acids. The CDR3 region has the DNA TGTGCCAGCAGCCCCCGAACAGCGGGGGTTAGAAATGAGCAGTTCTTC. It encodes CASSPRTAGVRNEQFF.

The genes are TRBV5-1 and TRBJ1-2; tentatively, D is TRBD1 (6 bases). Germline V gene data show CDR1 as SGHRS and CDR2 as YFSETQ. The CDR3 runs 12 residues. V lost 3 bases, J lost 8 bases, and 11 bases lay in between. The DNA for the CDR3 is TGCGCCAGCAGCTACCAGGGGAACGGCTACACCTTC. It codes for CASSYQGNGYTF.

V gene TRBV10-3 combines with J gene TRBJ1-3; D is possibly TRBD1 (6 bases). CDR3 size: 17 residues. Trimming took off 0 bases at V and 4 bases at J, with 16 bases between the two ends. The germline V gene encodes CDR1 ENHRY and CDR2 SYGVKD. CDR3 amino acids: CAISESGGPLRGNTIYF. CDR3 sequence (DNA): TGTGCCATCAGTGAGTCGGGGGGGCCTTTGAGGGGAAACACCATATATTTT.

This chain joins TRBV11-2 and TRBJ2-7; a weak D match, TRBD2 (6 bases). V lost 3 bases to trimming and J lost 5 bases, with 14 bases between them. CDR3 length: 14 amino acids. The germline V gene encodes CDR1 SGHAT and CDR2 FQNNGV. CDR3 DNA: TGTGCCAGCAGCTTCGTGGGGGGAAAGGACGAGCAGTACTTC. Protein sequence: CASSFVGGKDEQYF.